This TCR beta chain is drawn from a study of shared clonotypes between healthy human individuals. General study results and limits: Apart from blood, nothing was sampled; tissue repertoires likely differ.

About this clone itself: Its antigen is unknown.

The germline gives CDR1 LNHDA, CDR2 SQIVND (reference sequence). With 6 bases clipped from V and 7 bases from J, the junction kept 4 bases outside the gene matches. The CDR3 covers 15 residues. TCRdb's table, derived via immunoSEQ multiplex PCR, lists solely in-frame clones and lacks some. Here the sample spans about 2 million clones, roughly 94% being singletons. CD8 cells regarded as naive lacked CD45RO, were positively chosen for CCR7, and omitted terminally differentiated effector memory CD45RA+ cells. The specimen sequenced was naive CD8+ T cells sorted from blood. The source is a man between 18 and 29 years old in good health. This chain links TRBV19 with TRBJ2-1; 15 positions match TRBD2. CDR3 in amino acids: CASSTGLAGGNEQFF. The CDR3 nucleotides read TGTGCCAGTAGCACGGGACTAGCGGGGGGTAATGAGCAGTTCTTC. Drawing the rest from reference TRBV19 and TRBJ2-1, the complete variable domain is DGGITQSPKYLFRKEGQNVTLSCEQNLNHDAMYWYRQDPGQGLRLIYYSQIVNDFQKGDIAEGYSVSREKKESFPLTVTSAQKNPTAFYLCASSTGLAGGNEQFFGPGTRLTVL.